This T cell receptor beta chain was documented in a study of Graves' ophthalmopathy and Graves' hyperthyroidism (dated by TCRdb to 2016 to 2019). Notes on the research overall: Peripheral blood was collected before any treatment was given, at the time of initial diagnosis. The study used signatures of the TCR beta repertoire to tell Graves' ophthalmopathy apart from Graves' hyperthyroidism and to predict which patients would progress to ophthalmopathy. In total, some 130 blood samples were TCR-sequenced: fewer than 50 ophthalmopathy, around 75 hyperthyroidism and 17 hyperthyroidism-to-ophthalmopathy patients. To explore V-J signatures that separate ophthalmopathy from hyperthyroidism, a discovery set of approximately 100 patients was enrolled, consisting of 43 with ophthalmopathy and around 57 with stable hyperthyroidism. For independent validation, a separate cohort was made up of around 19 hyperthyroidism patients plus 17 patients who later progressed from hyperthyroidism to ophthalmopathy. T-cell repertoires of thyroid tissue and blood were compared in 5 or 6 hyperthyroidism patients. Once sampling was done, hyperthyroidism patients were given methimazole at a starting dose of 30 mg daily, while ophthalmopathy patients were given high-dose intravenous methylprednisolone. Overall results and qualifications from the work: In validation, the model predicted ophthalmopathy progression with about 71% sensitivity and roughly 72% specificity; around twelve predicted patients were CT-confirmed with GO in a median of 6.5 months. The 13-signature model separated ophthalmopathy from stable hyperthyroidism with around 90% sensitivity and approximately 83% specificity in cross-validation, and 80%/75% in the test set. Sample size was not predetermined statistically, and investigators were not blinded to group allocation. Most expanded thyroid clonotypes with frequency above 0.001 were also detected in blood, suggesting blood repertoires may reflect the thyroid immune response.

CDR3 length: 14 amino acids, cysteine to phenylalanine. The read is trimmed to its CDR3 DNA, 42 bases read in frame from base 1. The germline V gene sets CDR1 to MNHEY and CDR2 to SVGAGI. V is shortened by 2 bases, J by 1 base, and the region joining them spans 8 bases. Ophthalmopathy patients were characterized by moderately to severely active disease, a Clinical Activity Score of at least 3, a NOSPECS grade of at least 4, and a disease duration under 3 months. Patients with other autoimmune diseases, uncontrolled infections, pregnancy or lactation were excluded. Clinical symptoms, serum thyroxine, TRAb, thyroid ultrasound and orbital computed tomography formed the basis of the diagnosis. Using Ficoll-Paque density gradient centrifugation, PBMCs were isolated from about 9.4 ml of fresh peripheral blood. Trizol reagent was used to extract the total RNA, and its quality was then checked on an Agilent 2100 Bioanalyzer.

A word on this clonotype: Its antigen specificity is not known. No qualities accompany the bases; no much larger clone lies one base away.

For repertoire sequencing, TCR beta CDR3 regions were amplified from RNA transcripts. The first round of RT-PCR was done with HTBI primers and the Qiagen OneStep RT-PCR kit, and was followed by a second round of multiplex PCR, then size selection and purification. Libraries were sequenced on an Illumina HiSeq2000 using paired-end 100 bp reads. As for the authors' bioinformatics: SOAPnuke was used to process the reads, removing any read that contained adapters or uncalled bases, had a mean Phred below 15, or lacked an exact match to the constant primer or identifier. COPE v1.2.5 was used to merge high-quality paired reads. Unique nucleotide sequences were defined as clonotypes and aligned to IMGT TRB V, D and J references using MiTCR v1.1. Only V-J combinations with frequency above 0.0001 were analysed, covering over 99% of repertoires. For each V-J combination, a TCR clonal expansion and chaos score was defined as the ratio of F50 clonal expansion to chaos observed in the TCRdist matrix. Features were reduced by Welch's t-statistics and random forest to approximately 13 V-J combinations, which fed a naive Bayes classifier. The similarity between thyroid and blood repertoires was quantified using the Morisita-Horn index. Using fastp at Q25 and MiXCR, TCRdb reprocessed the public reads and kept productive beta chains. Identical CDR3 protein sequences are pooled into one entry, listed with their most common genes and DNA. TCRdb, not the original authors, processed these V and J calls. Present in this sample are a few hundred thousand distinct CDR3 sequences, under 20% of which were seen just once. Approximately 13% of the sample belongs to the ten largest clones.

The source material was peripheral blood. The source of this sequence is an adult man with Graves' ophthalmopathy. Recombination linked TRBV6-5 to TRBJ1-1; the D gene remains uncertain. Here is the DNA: TGTGCCAGCAGTTACGTGGGTGCGAACACTGAAGCTTTCTTT. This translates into CASSYVGANTEAFF.